Sequencing of this T cell receptor beta chain was carried out in a study of shared clonotypes between healthy human individuals. This clone was recorded only once. Antigen: not known. Notes on the study in general: Generally, naive subsets (rather than memory subsets) showed larger estimated richness.

At deep level, the assay was performed. Method: immunoSEQ multiplex PCR; TCRdb's copy keeps in-frame clones and lacks some. The repertoire has 2 million to 2.5 million clones, roughly 94% of them found once; the top ten carry more than 0.1%. Material for sequencing was naive CD4+ T cells sorted from blood. Noted subset: CD45RA+ positively selected. This clonotype originated in a man aged 18 to 29 in good health.

CDR3 residues: CASSQRSRNTEAFF. For the CDR3, the DNA is TGCGCCAGCAGCCAACGTTCAAGGAACACTGAAGCTTTCTTT. V gene TRBV4-1 combines with J gene TRBJ1-1; D call uncertain. The V end lost 2 bases, the J end lost 1 base, and 8 bases lay between the germline ends. The CDR3 has 14 amino acids. Germline V lookup: CDR1 MGHRA, CDR2 YSYEKL.